This T cell receptor beta chain was captured by sequencing in a study of blood T cell repertoires in COVID-19. About the research overall: Acute-phase and convalescent COVID-19 samples originated in the United States, Italy and Spain. T cells, B-cell-depleted T cells, or PBMCs supplied cDNA or gDNA.

Per the study methods: Amplifying reference gene primers gave estimates of nucleated cell counts. Only in-frame clones appear in the TCRdb table, and some are missing; sequencing was by immunoSEQ multiplex PCR. V, J and clone size are taken as reported in that table, and D and trimming were inferred from the DNA itself. The table lists 63,000 or so clones, 81% of them singletons. The germline V and J ends were trimmed by 7 bases and 4 bases, with 13 bases remaining between them. The CDR3 covers 13 residues. From germline, CDR1 is MDHEN and CDR2 SYDVKM. This sequence joins TRBV28 and TRBJ1-1; D is perhaps TRBD1 (5 bases). Sample: peripheral blood. The receptor's source is a human donor in a cohort sampled during active COVID-19. CDR3 protein: CASTGDGVTEAFF. The CDR3 nucleotides are TGTGCCAGCACGGGGGACGGCGTCACTGAAGCTTTCTTT.